This TCR beta chain came from a study of Ad26.COV2.S vaccination and SARS-CoV-2 variants (dated by TCRdb to the early 2020s). Turning to the overall study: Vaccine-arm donors were drawn from COV1001, a multicentre, randomized, double-blind, placebo-controlled phase I-IIa trial of Ad26.COV2.S in healthy adults. A total of about 30 samples were included in the TCR-sequenced set, comprising around 20 Ad26.COV2.S vaccine recipients, 5 placebo recipients and 8 SARS-CoV-2 convalescent individuals. Sequencing of the TCRbeta repertoire served to evaluate the specificity and breadth of SARS-CoV-2-reactive T cell receptors following Ad26.COV2.S vaccination. Investigators did not know the trial group allocation while performing experiments and assessing outcomes. Trial participants were randomized into five groups of five, in which low-dose or high-dose Ad26.COV2.S was given once or twice, or placebo was given on both occasions. Ad26.COV2.S was given intramuscularly at 5x10^10 or 1x10^11 viral particles, as a single shot or as two shots 56 days apart. Broad study findings and their caveats: Compared with placebo recipients, Ad26.COV2.S recipients showed higher spike-specific TCR breadth (P = 0.0014). The study was not powered to compare responses between vaccine doses or regimens. After vaccination, substantial breadth of spike-specific CD8+ and CD4+ T cell responses was reported. The authors noted that total T cell responses may have been underestimated by the TCR breadth and depth analyses. Comparable non-spike TCR breadth was observed between vaccine and placebo recipients, consistent with only spike being contained in the vaccine.

For CDR1 and CDR2, the germline V gene lists MDHEN and SYDVKM. Clipping removes 5 bases from V and 11 bases from J, with 8 as the unmatched junction base count. The CDR3 goes from the cysteine to the phenylalanine over 14 residues. The entry retains the CDR3 DNA only, 42 bases that are in frame from base 1. The treatment or condition tag for this specimen amounts to: some 19 received Ad26.COV2.S at low or high dose, single or two shots; several received placebo; per-sample allocation not given. For vaccine and placebo recipients, repertoires were sequenced using samples collected on day 63 after the first injection. Cohort 1b enrolled 25 to 30 adults aged 18-55 years at a single site in Boston, USA, between 29 July and 7 August 2020. Ad26.COV2.S consisted of a replication-incompetent adenovirus type 26 vector by which a prefusion-stabilized SARS-CoV-2 spike protein from the original Wuhan strain was expressed.

As regards this clone: Its antigen is not yet known. The input lacks base qualities; no much larger clone sits a single base away.

The immunoSEQ Assay was used to sequence TCRbeta CDR3 regions. After extraction, genomic DNA underwent amplification by bias-controlled multiplex PCR, followed by high-throughput sequencing. The paper's data handling went like this. To quantify the absolute abundance of every unique TCRbeta CDR3 region, sequences were collapsed and filtered. T cell fraction was estimated by normalizing TCRbeta template counts to usable DNA, with usable DNA measured through amplification of reference genes found in all nucleated cells. Repertoire TCRs were annotated as SARS-CoV-2-specific when V gene, CDR3 amino acid sequence and J gene were exactly matched to a known reactive TCR set. MIRA supplied the reference SARS-CoV-2 TCR set, which was filtered for enrichment in COVID-19-positive ImmuneCODE repertoires so that public or cross-reactive TCRs were removed. Using the MIRA antigens, annotated TCRs were further analysed by specific ORF or by position within an ORF. Breadth was defined as annotated unique rearrangements over total unique productive rearrangements; depth was the summed frequency of those rearrangements. Two-sided Wilcoxon rank-sum tests were applied when comparing TCR breadth between groups. TCRdb re-hosts the immuneACCESS table, in-frame sequences only. Its copies lack some clones; in the studies checked, an unresolved V gene accounts for under half of them, and the cause for the rest is not known. V, J and clone size reflect that table, while D and trimming were determined from the DNA. In this sample the table shows about 350,000 clones, 86% of which occur a single time. The top ten clonotypes cover around 10% of the sample.

The sequences come from peripheral blood, collected in a trial of Ad26.COV2.S vaccine versus placebo. This TCR came from a person between 18 and 65 years old who received the Ad26.COV2.S COVID-19 vaccine or a placebo. The rearrangement joined TRBV28 to TRBJ1-4, with 10 middle bases fitting TRBD1. In nucleotide form, the sequence is TGTGCCAGCAGTCGGGGACAGGGGAGGGGGAAACTGTTTTTT. This gives the protein CASSRGQGRGKLFF.